The next 29 T cell receptor beta chains were all read from a single sample in a study of blood T cell repertoires in COVID-19. The method was immunoSEQ multiplex PCR; TCRdb's version includes in-frame clones alone and lacks a portion of them. The data show roughly 360,000 clones, 70% to 85% seen once. The sample consisted of peripheral blood. These receptors were obtained from a human donor with acute or convalescent COVID-19. The donor label of this sample is uncertain.

The chain is built from TRBV30 and TRBJ2-1; D remains ambiguous. Germline V gene sequence: CDR1 GTSNPN, CDR2 SVGIG (reference sequence). The ends were cut back, 0 bases at V and 9 bases at J, with 6 bases in the middle. The CDR3 runs 11 residues. CDR3 protein: CAWSVASEQFF. CDR3 nucleotide sequence: TGTGCCTGGAGTGTGGCCAGTGAGCAGTTCTTC. The full variable domain, with the rest looked up from reference TRBV30 and TRBJ2-1, is SQTIHQWPATLVQPVGSPLSLECTVEGTSNPNLYWYRQAAGRGLQLLFYSVGIGQISSEVPQNLSASRPQDRQFILSSKKLLLSDSGFYLCAWSVASEQFFGPGTRLTVL.

The chain recombines TRBV6-6 with TRBJ2-2; 8 bases are shared with TRBD2. The CDR3 is 16 amino acids. With 7 bases clipped from V and 0 bases from J, the junction kept 7 bases outside the gene matches. Per the germline V gene, CDR1 is MNHNY and CDR2 is SVGAGI (reference sequence). CDR3 bases: TGTGCCAGCATCAACGTAGCGGGGCCGAACACCGGGGAGCTGTTTTTT. It encodes CASINVAGPNTGELFF.

The chain employs TRBV11-2 and TRBJ1-1; D unclear. Germline CDR1 is SGHAT and CDR2 is FQNNGV. The CDR3 has 13 amino acids. V shed 5 bases and J shed 1 base, with 8 bases lying between them. The CDR3 protein is CASSLYGNTEAFF. The CDR3 coding sequence is TGTGCCAGCAGCCTTTACGGGAACACTGAAGCTTTCTTT.

V is TRBV9 and J is TRBJ2-5, with no clear D. The CDR3 spans 15 residues. V dropped 0 bases and J dropped 5 bases, with 14 bases sitting between them. Germline CDR1 and CDR2: SGDLS and YYNGEE. CDR3 DNA sequence: TGTGCCAGCAGCGTAGATCCAGGCGTAAGGGAGACCCAGTACTTC. It specifies CASSVDPGVRETQYF.

V gene TRBV2 combines with J gene TRBJ2-5, with TRBD1 matching over 7 bases. The CDR3 runs 16 residues. The V gene end was trimmed by 6 bases and the J gene end by 7 bases; junction bases not matched to a gene: 17. CDR1 is SNHLY and CDR2 is FYNNEI in the germline V gene. CDR3 nucleotides: TGTGCCAGCAGCGGAGACGTTAGAGGGACAGATATGACCCAGTACTTC. Translated, it gives CASSGDVRGTDMTQYF.

This sequence joins TRBV10-2 and TRBJ2-7; TRBD1 aligns across 11 bases. CDR1 and CDR2 (germline): WSHSY, SAAADI. This CDR3 has 15 residues. Germline trimming cut 5 bases from V and 4 bases from J; bases unmatched to any gene: 7. The CDR3 DNA reads TGCGCCAGCAGTCAATGGACAGGGGGCTCTTACGAGCAGTACTTC. Translating it yields CASSQWTGGSYEQYF.

This chain connects TRBV11-2 to TRBJ1-1, with unresolved D. Germline V gene data show CDR1 as SGHAT and CDR2 as FQNNGV. This CDR3 spans 16 amino acids. With 3 bases removed from V and 5 bases from J, the gap between germline ends came to 19 bases. The CDR3 loop is CASSLVVEGGRTEAFF. As DNA, the CDR3 is TGTGCCAGCAGCTTGGTTGTAGAGGGTGGTAGGACTGAAGCTTTCTTT.

V is TRBV30 and J is TRBJ1-5, with D maybe TRBD1 (6 bases). V lost 2 bases and J 5 bases, leaving 13 bases between the germline ends. CDR1 and CDR2 (germline): GTSNPN, SVGIG (reference sequence). The CDR3 consists of 14 residues. The CDR3 reads CAWSSGTTHQPQHF. CDR3 bases: TGTGCCTGGAGTTCCGGGACAACCCATCAGCCCCAGCATTTT.

This clone has just a few counts. The chain carries TRBV6-5 and TRBJ1-6, with D uncertain. The length of the CDR3 is 14 residues. Germline CDR1 reads MNHEY; CDR2 reads SVGAGI. V was cut by 2 bases and J by 5 bases, with 7 bases left in between. CDR3 nucleotide sequence: TGTGCCAGCAGTTACGAGGGCCATAATTCACCCCTCCACTTT. Residues: CASSYEGHNSPLHF.

This clone appeared a single time. V usage is TRBV11-3 and J usage is TRBJ2-3; maybe TRBD1 (5 bases). The CDR3 covers 13 residues. Trimming removed 4 bases from V and 10 bases from J, with 15 bases in between. Looked up from germline, CDR1 is SGHNT and CDR2 is YENEEA. CDR3 sequence reads: CASSSGNSPPQYF. The CDR3, as DNA: TGTGCCAGCAGCTCAGGGAACTCTCCTCCGCAGTATTTT.

The chain is built from TRBV20-1 and TRBJ1-1, with a possible D match to TRBD1 (6 bases). Germline V CDR1 and CDR2: DFQATT, SNEGSKA (reference sequence). The CDR3 extends over 11 amino acids. The V end lost 5 bases, the J end lost 6 bases, and 10 bases lay between the germline ends. The CDR3 loop is CSADGTPEAFF. CDR3 DNA sequence: TGCAGTGCTGACGGGACACCTGAAGCTTTCTTT.

The rearrangement links TRBV11-2 to TRBJ2-7; 7 bases map to TRBD1. CDR1 SGHAT and CDR2 FQNNGV come from the germline V gene. The trim removed 2 bases at V and 6 bases at J, leaving 10 bases unmatched. The length of the CDR3 is 15 residues. CDR3 sequence: CASSLYRQEGAEQYF. The CDR3 DNA is TGTGCCAGCAGCTTATACAGACAAGAGGGGGCCGAGCAGTACTTC.

This clone was picked up a small number of times. V and J are TRBV18 and TRBJ2-2; D perhaps matches TRBD2 (6 bases). CDR1 is KGHSH and CDR2 is LQKENI in the germline V gene. This CDR3 has 12 amino acids. The CDR3, as DNA: TGTGCGGGACTTGCCTACACCGGGGAGCTGTTTTTT. Its translation: CAGLAYTGELFF.

V gene TRBV5-8 combines with J gene TRBJ1-5, with 7 bases matching TRBD1. The CDR3 runs to 15 residues. Germline V lookup: CDR1 SGHTS, CDR2 YDEGEE. With 4 bases clipped from V and 2 bases from J, the junction kept 6 bases outside the gene matches. CDR3 DNA sequence: TGTGCCAGCAGCGCGGGACAGACACGCAATCAGCCCCAGCATTTT. The encoded protein is CASSAGQTRNQPQHF.

The V gene is TRBV7-9, the J gene TRBJ1-2; D is unresolved. Germline V gives CDR1 SEHNR, CDR2 FQNEAQ (reference sequence). The CDR3 runs 13 residues. Trimming shortened V by 1 base and J by 0 bases, and 3 bases separated the two germline ends. In nucleotides, the CDR3 is TGTGCCAGCAGCTTAGGTACTAACTATGGCTACACCTTC. This encodes CASSLGTNYGYTF.

The V and J genes are TRBV28 and TRBJ1-2; 9 bases are shared with TRBD1. The CDR3 is made up of 15 amino acids. Per germline, CDR1 MDHEN and CDR2 SYDVKM. Unmatched junction bases numbered 12, after V lost 6 bases and J lost 7 bases. The CDR3 nucleotides read TGTGCCAGCAGCCAACCCGGGACAGGGTTCCGTGGCTACACCTTC. It specifies CASSQPGTGFRGYTF.

This clone was seen only a few times. The rearrangement links TRBV5-6 to TRBJ1-1; D unclear. The CDR3 has 16 amino acids. Deletions cut 2 bases from V and 0 bases from J, with 14 bases between. Looked up from germline, CDR1 is SGHDT and CDR2 is YYEEEE. Written as DNA, the CDR3 is TGTGCCAGCAGCTTACTAGGCCGCGACATGAACACTGAAGCTTTCTTT. As protein: CASSLLGRDMNTEAFF.

V is TRBV2 and J is TRBJ1-4, with no clear D. The CDR3 is 14 residues long. CDR1 and CDR2 (germline): SNHLY, FYNNEI. Trimming shortened V by 4 bases and J by 0 bases, and 6 bases separated the two germline ends. CDR3 loop: CASSGTSTNEKLFF. Written as DNA, the CDR3 is TGTGCCAGCAGTGGAACATCAACTAATGAAAAACTGTTTTTT. The variable domain in full, completed from reference TRBV2 and TRBJ1-4, reads EPEVTQTPSHQVTQMGQEVILRCVPISNHLYFYWYRQILGQKVEFLVSFYNNEISEKSEIFDDQFSVERPDGSNFTLKIRSTKLEDSAMYFCASSGTSTNEKLFFGSGTQLSVL.

V and J are TRBV6-5 and TRBJ2-7, with a possible D match to TRBD1 (6 bases). The germline V and J ends were trimmed by 9 bases and 4 bases, with 13 bases remaining between them. Germline loops: CDR1 MNHEY, CDR2 SVGAGI. CDR3 length: 12 residues. In DNA, the CDR3 is TGTGCCAGAGGACAGTGTAAATACGAGCAGTACTTC. Its translation: CARGQCKYEQYF.

V gene TRBV4-1 combines with J gene TRBJ2-5; TRBD2 agrees at 16 bases. Germline-derived CDR1 and CDR2 are MGHRA and YSYEKL. The V gene end was trimmed by 6 bases and the J gene end by 5 bases; junction bases not matched to a gene: 6. This CDR3 is 16 amino acids long. CDR3 in DNA: TGCGCCAGCAGTCAGGGACTAGCGGGGGGGTATGAGACCCAGTACTTC. Its translation: CASSQGLAGGYETQYF.

This clone was seen a single time. In nucleotides, the CDR3 is TGTGCCAGCAGCTTAGGGGGAGGGGGGACAGGGGGCTACGAGCAGTACTTC. Translation gives CASSLGGGGTGGYEQYF. This chain joins TRBV7-2 and TRBJ2-7; TRBD1 aligns across 11 bases. Germline loops: CDR1 SGHTA, CDR2 FQGNSA. V was clipped by 1 base and J by 3 bases; unmatched bases: 8. The CDR3 consists of 17 residues. Looking up the rest from reference TRBV7-2 and TRBJ2-7 gives the full variable domain: GAGVSQSPSNKVTEKGKDVELRCDPISGHTALYWYRQSLGQGLEFLIYFQGNSAPDKSGLPSDRFSAERTGGSVSTLTIQRTQQEDSAVYLCASSLGGGGTGGYEQYFGPGTRLTVT.

The V and J genes are TRBV7-2 and TRBJ1-2, with 10 bases lining up with TRBD1. After removal of 6 bases from V and 4 bases from J, the junction contained 8 bases not matched to a gene. This CDR3 comprises 15 residues. Germline V lookup: CDR1 SGHTA, CDR2 FQGNSA. CDR3 in amino acids: CASSNPGQGTYGYTF. CDR3 sequence (DNA): TGTGCCAGCAGTAATCCGGGACAGGGGACCTATGGCTACACCTTC.

The chain has TRBV5-6 and TRBJ1-5, with D possibly matching TRBD1 (5 bases). The V gene lost 2 bases and the J gene lost 0 bases, with 9 bases spanning the gap. Germline assignment: CDR1 SGHDT and CDR2 YYEEEE. This CDR3 spans 15 amino acids. CDR3 region: CASSFRGYSNQPQHF. The CDR3 DNA sequence: TGTGCCAGCAGCTTCCGGGGGTATAGCAATCAGCCCCAGCATTTT.

The rearrangement joins TRBV29-1 to TRBJ2-1; 9 positions match TRBD2. Germline V CDR1 and CDR2: SQVTM, ANQGSEA. This CDR3 has 12 amino acids. V dropped 2 bases and J dropped 9; count of bases not matched to a gene: 2. The CDR3 sequence: CSVERREGEQFF. CDR3 bases: TGCAGCGTTGAAAGGCGGGAGGGTGAGCAGTTCTTC.

J is TRBJ2-7 and V is TRBV2, with D possibly being TRBD1 (6 bases). The germline V gene encodes CDR1 SNHLY and CDR2 FYNNEI. V was cut by 6 bases and J by 3 bases, with 18 bases left in between. This CDR3 spans 15 amino acids. This CDR3 reads CASRGAGSQYYEQYF. CDR3 coding DNA: TGTGCCAGCAGGGGGGCCGGTTCTCAGTACTACGAGCAGTACTTC.

This chain links TRBV2 with TRBJ1-1; D gene ambiguous. The germline gives CDR1 SNHLY, CDR2 FYNNEI. V was clipped by 6 bases and J by 3 bases, with 8 bases between them. CDR3 length: 12 amino acids. The chain's CDR3 is CASRRRDTEAFF. The CDR3 DNA reads TGTGCCAGCAGACGCCGGGACACTGAAGCTTTCTTT.

V is TRBV4-1 and J is TRBJ1-2; 8 bases map to TRBD1. The CDR3 is made up of 17 amino acids. With V trimmed by 1 base and J by 9 bases, 16 bases remained unmatched. CDR1 MGHRA and CDR2 YSYEKL come from the germline V gene. CDR3 DNA sequence: TGCGCCAGCAGCCAAGTAACTGGCGGACAGGGTTTGATACGCTACACCTTC. It is translated as CASSQVTGGQGLIRYTF.

The V and J genes are TRBV29-1 and TRBJ1-2; 7 nucleotides line up with TRBD1. V was pared by 2 bases and J by 4 bases, with 10 bases of the junction left unmatched. This CDR3 contains 15 residues. Germline lookup yields CDR1 SQVTM and CDR2 ANQGSEA. CDR3 sequence reads: CSVELPGQTFYGYTF. Here the CDR3 DNA reads TGCAGCGTTGAACTGCCGGGACAGACCTTCTATGGCTACACCTTC.

This clone was observed once. This chain uses TRBV30 with TRBJ2-1; 10 bases map to TRBD2. CDR3 length: 18 residues. The J segment lost 8 bases and the V segment lost 0 bases, leaving 16 bases of the junction unmatched. Germline CDR1 and CDR2: GTSNPN and SVGIG (reference sequence). The CDR3 bases are TGTGCCTGGAGTGTACGAGGGGTAGGTAGCGGGAGGTCAGATGAGCAGTTCTTC. Protein product: CAWSVRGVGSGRSDEQFF. Variable domain in full (rest from reference TRBV30 and TRBJ2-1): SQTIHQWPATLVQPVGSPLSLECTVEGTSNPNLYWYRQAAGRGLQLLFYSVGIGQISSEVPQNLSASRPQDRQFILSSKKLLLSDSGFYLCAWSVRGVGSGRSDEQFFGPGTRLTVL.